The T cell receptor beta chain under discussion was sequenced for a study of control samples from healthy donors and cancer patients. The CDR3 length is 13 residues. The V and J ends lost 8 bases and 6 bases, in that order; junction bases with no gene match: 7. CDR1 and CDR2 (germline): MGHDK, SYGVNS. The data were produced by immunoSEQ multiplex PCR, yet TCRdb's version contains in-frame clones alone and is incomplete. Among fewer than 45,000 clones listed, 80% to 95% were seen once. The specimen was PBMCs. The rearrangement joins TRBV25-1 to TRBJ2-7, with 10 nucleotides matching TRBD1. The sequence was obtained from a woman aged 40 to 49 with head and neck cancer. CDR3 sequence: CASPWTGGSEQYF. CDR3 nucleotides: TGTGCCAGCCCCTGGACAGGGGGGAGCGAGCAGTACTTC.